The clone carrying this TCR beta chain has just a few counts. The antigen is undetermined. This record comes from a study of beta chain features in type 1 diabetes. The CDR3 runs to 16 residues. Germline CDR1 and CDR2: SGHNT and YYREEE (reference sequence). Trimming took off 2 bases at V and 4 bases at J, with 18 bases between the two ends. Every participating donor gave one draw, a heparinised blood sample averaging around 100 mL. As every portion of the isolated RNA was reverse transcribed, the sequencing read expressed TCRB transcripts. Sequencing used immunoSEQ multiplex PCR; TCRdb keeps in-frame clones, though not all of them. The profile shows about 360,000 clones, approximately 12% of them singletons. Overall study findings and caveats: An over-representation of cells with high TCR expression could result from cDNA sequencing. Shorter TCRB CDR3s, moderately but significantly so, marked every one of the four CD4+ subsets in Type 1 diabetes patients.

The rearrangement uses TRBV5-4 and TRBJ1-2; D not certain. The receptor was isolated from a man aged 18 to 30 in good health. The material sequenced was naive CD4+ T cells from blood. The CDR3 DNA sequence: TGTGCCAGCAGCTTTCCAACAACGGCAGGAGGCTATGGCTACACCTTC. It yields the protein CASSFPTTAGGYGYTF. The full variable domain, with the rest looked up from reference TRBV5-4 and TRBJ1-2, is ETGVTQSPTHLIKTRGQQVTLRCSSQSGHNTVSWYQQALGQGPQFIFQYYREEENGRGNFPPRFSGLQFPNYSSELNVNALELDDSALYLCASSFPTTAGGYGYTFGSGTRLTVV.